This T cell receptor (beta chain) was documented in a study of blood T cell repertoires in COVID-19. Study context: Acute-phase and convalescent COVID-19 samples originated in the United States, Italy and Spain. Sources were T cells, B-cell-depleted T cells, or PBMCs; the material itself was cDNA or gDNA.

CDR3 length: 12 amino acids. Germline-derived CDR1 and CDR2 are MDHEN and SYDVKM. Trimming stripped 8 bases from V and 2 bases from J, with 10 bases between. Per the study methods: Reference gene primers were amplified, and this amplification served to estimate nucleated cell counts. Profiled with immunoSEQ multiplex PCR; TCRdb holds only in-frame clones, not every one. The DNA gave D and trimming, while V, J and clone size come from that table. The sample holds about 250,000 clones, around nine tenths seen once. The receptor was isolated from a man between 18 and 29 years old with active or convalescent COVID-19. The chain has TRBV28 and TRBJ2-7; maybe TRBD2 (5 bases). Sequenced material: peripheral blood. The CDR3 coding sequence is TGTGCCAGCGGAGGCGGACCCTACGAGCAGTACTTC. It codes for CASGGGPYEQYF.